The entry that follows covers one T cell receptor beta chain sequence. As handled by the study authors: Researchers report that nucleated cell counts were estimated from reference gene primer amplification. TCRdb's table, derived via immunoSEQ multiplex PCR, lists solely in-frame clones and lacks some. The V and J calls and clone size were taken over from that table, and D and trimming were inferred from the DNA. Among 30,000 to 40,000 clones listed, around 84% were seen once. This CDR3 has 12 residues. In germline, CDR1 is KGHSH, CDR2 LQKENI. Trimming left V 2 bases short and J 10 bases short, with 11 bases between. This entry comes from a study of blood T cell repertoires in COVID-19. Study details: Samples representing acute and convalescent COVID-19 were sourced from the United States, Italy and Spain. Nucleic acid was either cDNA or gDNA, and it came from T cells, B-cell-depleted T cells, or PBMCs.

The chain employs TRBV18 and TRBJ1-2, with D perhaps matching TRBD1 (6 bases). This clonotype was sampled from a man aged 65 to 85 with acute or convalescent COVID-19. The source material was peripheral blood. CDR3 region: CASSPVSGVYTF. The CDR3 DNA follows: TGTGCCAGCTCACCAGTATCAGGGGTCTACACCTTC.